The following is a T cell receptor (beta chain) sequence with its context. The antigen is undetermined. This record comes from a study of T cell clones after liver transplantation. Study-wide background: A pre-transplant mixed lymphocyte reaction with TCRbeta sequencing defined graft-donor-reactive clones followed in post-transplant blood. Tolerance: complete withdrawal held at least one year, liver enzymes staying within twice normal.

The study, taken as a whole, reports: A larger donor-reactive than third-party decline suggested partial antigen-specific deletion. Post-transplant time points were not standardized, so conclusions are preliminary.

The data were produced by immunoSEQ multiplex PCR, yet TCRdb's version contains in-frame clones alone and is incomplete. In the table there are under 55,000 clones, more than 70% of which are singletons. The sample in question was CD4+ T cells from blood, obtained 24 months after liver transplant. This sequence was found in a human patient who received a liver transplant. Some T cells may originate from the graft donor.

CDR3 nucleotide sequence: TGCGCCAGCAGCTTGGGGCAGGGGTTGTCTTTAGAGACCCAGTACTTC. Protein sequence: CASSLGQGLSLETQYF. The rearrangement uses TRBV5-1 and TRBJ2-5; tentatively, D is TRBD1 (6 bases). Trimming cost V 0 bases and J 4 bases, with 16 bases left between them. The CDR3 extends over 16 amino acids. Germline assignment: CDR1 SGHRS and CDR2 YFSETQ.